This T cell receptor beta chain was sequenced during a study of blood T cell repertoires in COVID-19 (TCRdb year 2020). For context, the study as a whole: Samples covering the acute and convalescent phases of COVID-19 were provided by collaborators in the United States, Italy and Spain. The samples were drawn from two sources: the first 160 participants of the ongoing ImmuneRACE study, and 1,200 or so subjects contributed by 6 global collaborators. Deeply sampled blood TCRbeta repertoires from subjects exposed to, actively infected with, or recovered from COVID-19 were included in the dataset. Where HLA class I and class II types were available, the types were taken from metadata supplied by the sample provider, not from assay-based typing. The material from the prospective study consisted of cDNA or gDNA derived from T cells, B-cell-depleted T cells, or PBMCs. Sample metadata almost always included a de-identified subject ID, COVID-19 status, age in years and sex. The repertoires were made available in a free public database intended to serve as a resource for research on the immune response to SARS-CoV-2.

Participants in the prospective study were enrolled through a virtual design, were aged about 18 to 89 years, and lived in roughly 26 United States geographic areas. In the prospective study, participants were assigned to cohorts based on the clinical history participants reported in a screening survey and a study questionnaire. Recovered participants in ImmuneRACE Cohort 3 were defined by two consecutive negative NP/OP PCR tests, clearance by a healthcare professional, or resolution of symptoms. In the prospective study, whole blood, serum and a nasopharyngeal or oropharyngeal swab were collected from each participant by mobile phlebotomists. Over a roughly two-month period, participants in the prospective study had the option of providing additional blood draws and questionnaires. Before DNA extraction, prospective study blood samples were shipped either frozen or at room temperature. V loses 3 bases at its end and J loses 4 bases; junction bases beyond the gene matches: 7. CDR3 length: 16 amino acids, cysteine to phenylalanine. Only the CDR3 region is kept as DNA, spanning 48 bases read in frame from base 1. The germline V gene (reference sequence) yields DFQATT for CDR1 and SNEGSKA for CDR2.

TCRbeta CDR3 regions were amplified from genomic DNA using the immunoSEQ Assay, a bias-controlled multiplex PCR. On the authors' methods: Within the assay, amplification of reference gene primers was used to estimate how many nucleated cells each sample contained. Sequence reads were collapsed and filtered to measure the absolute abundance of every unique TCRbeta CDR3 rearrangement. For each sample, productive Simpson clonality was calculated by taking the square root of Simpson's diversity index across productive rearrangements. Drawn from immuneACCESS, this table holds only the in-frame rearrangements with V and J called that TCRdb kept. Clones are partly lost; checked studies trace under half to an unresolved V gene and leave the rest unexplained. For V, J and clone size, that table is used; D and trimming come from the DNA. Across this sample there are hundreds of thousands of clones, with about 88% seen only once. Around 1.6% of the sample rests with the top ten.

As for this clone: Its antigen is unknown. Base quality data are lacking; no much larger clone is found one base away.

Study-wide conclusions, independent of this receptor: Clinical and demographic metadata were provided uncurated, with the amount varying by source and participant.

The TCR comes from a woman aged 45-60 years who had recovered from COVID-19. Here the chain combines TRBV20-1 and TRBJ2-5; the junction holds 14 bases that match TRBD2. Sequencing input: PBMCs or T cells enriched from blood (not recorded which). This receptor has the CDR3 CSASMGLAGVAETQYF. The DNA sequence reads TGCAGTGCTAGTATGGGACTAGCGGGAGTAGCAGAGACCCAGTACTTC.